These 22 T cell receptor beta chains were sequenced from one sample in a study of tumor and adjacent non-tumor tissue in lung cancer. TCRbeta libraries were built with three rounds of nested PCR, modified from ARM-PCR. TCRdb called the multiplex PCR reads again in MiXCR, with one record for every CDR3 protein. The sample includes just over 200,000 distinct CDR3 sequences, about 76% of them seen just once. The template was RNA from unsorted bulk tissue. Sequencing input: lung tumor tissue. Every receptor here comes from a man aged 60 to 75 with non-small cell lung cancer.

About this clonotype: An end of the junction differs from the germline gene, which may be a read error. The chain recombines TRBV4-1 with TRBJ1-2; D perhaps matches TRBD1 (6 bases). Germline V gene sequence: CDR1 MGHRA, CDR2 YSYEKL. The CDR3 covers 17 residues. The CDR3: CTSSQKTEGRGIYGYTF. The CDR3 DNA follows: TGCACCAGCAGCCAAAAGACGGAAGGGAGGGGGATTTATGGCTACACCTTC.

A remark on this clonotype: In this CDR3 the conserved last residue, phenylalanine or tryptophan, is missing, so a read error is likely. It is unclear where the CDR3 begins or ends on the DNA, so no DNA is shown, and the CDR3 is as TCRdb lists it. The CDR3 is CASSLDPGANVLTS. This sequence joins TRBV5-4 and TRBJ2-6. CDR1 SGHNT and CDR2 YYREEE come from the germline V gene (reference sequence). Including both end residues, the CDR3 is 14 amino acids long.

Only one count was recorded for this clonotype. Germline is not matched at one junction end, which may reflect a read error. The J gene is TRBJ1-5, the V gene TRBV6-5, with D possibly matching TRBD1 (6 bases). From germline, CDR1 is MNHEY and CDR2 SVGAGI. The CDR3 covers 14 residues. The CDR3 protein is CASSYSRGGQHQHF. CDR3 DNA: TGTGCCAGTAGTTACTCGAGGGGGGGTCAGCACCAGCATTTT.

J is TRBJ2-7 and V is TRBV6-5; 7 positions match TRBD1. Per the germline V gene, CDR1 is MNHEY and CDR2 is SVGAGI. After removal of 6 bases from V and 5 bases from J, the junction contained 7 bases not matched to a gene. CDR3 length equals 13 residues. CDR3 sequence (DNA): TGTGCCAGCAGGAGACAGGGAAACAACGAGCAGTACTTC. Amino acid sequence: CASRRQGNNEQYF.

This clonotype was recorded many times. The V and J genes are TRBV12-3 or TRBV12-4 and TRBJ1-1; the D is unclear. V was clipped by 6 bases and J by 1 base, with 12 bases between them. The CDR3 contains 14 residues. The CDR3, as DNA: TGTGCCAGCAGCCCGGAACACTCGAACACTGAAGCTTTCTTT. This sequence encodes CASSPEHSNTEAFF.

For this clonotype: Since no conserved phenylalanine or tryptophan closes the CDR3, a read error is the likely cause. The DNA is left out, because the CDR3 cannot be placed on it with certainty; the CDR3 is given as TCRdb lists it. The rearrangement uses TRBV12-3 or TRBV12-4 and TRBJ1-5. The CDR3 comprises 13 residues, both ends counted. The CDR3 region is CASRLGRDQPQNL.

V usage is TRBV5-6 and J usage is TRBJ2-6; D remains unclear. Germline CDR1 reads SGHDT; CDR2 reads YYEEEE. The V end lost 0 bases, the J end lost 2 bases, and 9 bases lay between the germline ends. CDR3 length equals 16 residues. The CDR3 is CASSLAVDTGANVLTF. The CDR3 bases are TGTGCCAGCAGCTTGGCGGTGGATACTGGGGCCAACGTCCTGACTTTC.

This clonotype was seen repeatedly, ten times or more. The gene calls are TRBV20-1 and TRBJ2-6; perhaps TRBD1 as D (5 bases). Germline CDR1 reads DFQATT; CDR2 reads SNEGSKA (reference sequence). The CDR3 totals 14 residues. Trimming took off 7 bases at V and 0 bases at J, with 10 bases between the two ends. The CDR3 DNA is TGCAGTGGTAAGGACAACTCTGGGGCCAACGTCCTGACTTTC. Translating it yields CSGKDNSGANVLTF.

This clonotype was found many times. The rearrangement links TRBV5-6 to TRBJ1-2; 8 positions match TRBD1. There are 13 residues in the CDR3. Unmatched junction bases numbered 6, after V lost 3 bases and J lost 8 bases. CDR1 and CDR2 (germline): SGHDT, YYEEEE. CDR3 loop: CASSSQGGSGYTF. CDR3 bases: TGTGCCAGCAGCTCACAGGGGGGCTCCGGCTACACCTTC.

This chain uses TRBV5-1 with TRBJ1-1; the match to TRBD1 covers 7 bases. CDR1 is SGHRS, CDR2 YFSETQ, per germline. The CDR3 runs to 18 residues. Trimming at V came to 1 base and at J to 0 bases, leaving 12 bases not matched to a gene. CDR3 in amino acids: CASSLTSGTVSMNTEAFF. As DNA, the CDR3 is TGCGCCAGCAGCTTGACCTCCGGGACAGTGTCGATGAACACTGAAGCTTTCTTT.

This clonotype was picked up many times. The V and J genes are TRBV11-2 and TRBJ2-3; 11 bases are shared with TRBD2. In germline, CDR1 is SGHAT, CDR2 FQNNGV. V lost 3 bases, J lost 5 bases, and 4 bases stayed unmatched. The CDR3 has 15 residues. For the CDR3, the DNA is TGTGCCAGCAGCTTGCTAGCGGGAGGAGGAGATACGCAGTATTTT. Its protein product is CASSLLAGGGDTQYF. The full variable domain, its missing parts supplied by reference TRBV11-2 and TRBJ2-3, is EAGVAQSPRYKIIEKRQSVAFWCNPISGHATLYWYQQILGQGPKLLIQFQNNGVVDDSQLPKDRFSAERLKGVDSTLKIQPAKLEDSAVYLCASSLLAGGGDTQYFGPGTRLTVL.

A word on this clonotype: The junction departs from germline at one end; a sequencing error may be responsible. This chain joins TRBV11-1 and TRBJ2-5, with TRBD1 matching 8 bases. This CDR3 spans 16 amino acids. Per the germline V gene, CDR1 is SGHAT and CDR2 is FQDESV (reference sequence). The CDR3 nucleotides read TGTGCCAACAGCTTAGGGGACAGGTTTGGAGGGGAGGCCCAGTACTTC. It is translated as CANSLGDRFGGEAQYF.

This chain uses TRBV5-6 with TRBJ1-1; unclear D gene. Germline CDR1 reads SGHDT; CDR2 reads YYEEEE. V was trimmed by 4 bases and J by 7 bases, leaving 8 bases between them. The CDR3 consists of 11 residues. The CDR3 DNA is TGTGCCAGCAGCCGAGCACTTGAAGCTTTCTTT. Encoded protein: CASSRALEAFF. The variable domain in full, with the rest retrieved from reference TRBV5-6 and TRBJ1-1, is DAGVTQSPTHLIKTRGQQVTLRCSPKSGHDTVSWYQQALGQGPQFIFQYYEEEERQRGNFPDRFSGHQFPNYSSELNVNALLLGDSALYLCASSRALEAFFGQGTRLTVV.

The rearrangement joins TRBV7-2 to TRBJ2-3; 7 positions match TRBD2. Germline trimming cut 2 bases from V and 2 bases from J; bases unmatched to any gene: 4. The V gene's germline CDR1 is SGHTA and CDR2 FQGNSA. This CDR3 region has 15 residues. In DNA form, the CDR3 reads TGTGCCAGCAGCTTACGGGGGAGGGACACAGATACGCAGTATTTT. It specifies CASSLRGRDTDTQYF.

This clonotype appeared a few times. This could be a read error, since a much larger clone is one nucleotide away. The CDR3 DNA follows: TGCAGCGTTGTATTGAGCGTGGGTAGGGATAAGCAGTTCTTC. Amino acid sequence: CSVVLSVGRDKQFF. The chain joins TRBV29-1 to TRBJ2-1; D ambiguous. The CDR3 consists of 14 residues. From germline, CDR1 is SQVTM and CDR2 ANQGSEA. The V gene lost 4 bases and the J gene lost 11 bases, with 21 bases spanning the gap.

This clonotype was observed a few times. The genes are TRBV4-1 and TRBJ2-5; tentatively, D is TRBD2 (6 bases). V lost 1 base to trimming and J lost 7 bases, with 13 bases between them. This CDR3 is built from 14 residues. Germline V gives CDR1 MGHRA, CDR2 YSYEKL. The chain's CDR3 is CASSQGLAAATQYF. The CDR3 DNA is TGCGCCAGCAGCCAAGGATTAGCGGCGGCGACCCAGTACTTC.

In this sample, this clonotype turned up a few times. The V call is TRBV6-2 or TRBV6-3, the J call TRBJ2-1, with D perhaps being TRBD1 or TRBD2 (6 bases each). Deletions cut 8 bases from V and 0 bases from J, with 17 bases between. The length of the CDR3 is 16 residues. Germline loops: CDR1 MNHEY, CDR2 SVGEGT. The CDR3 here is CASRPGAKSSYNEQFF. The CDR3 bases are TGTGCCAGCCGACCGGGGGCGAAGAGCTCCTACAATGAGCAGTTCTTC.

The gene calls are TRBV12-3 or TRBV12-4 and TRBJ2-3; TRBD2 might be the D (5 bases). The CDR3 is 14 amino acids. Trimming removed 4 bases from V and 8 bases from J, with 16 bases in between. The CDR3 reads CASSSSRWSGTQYF. In nucleotides, the CDR3 is TGTGCCAGCAGTTCCTCTCGATGGAGCGGTACGCAGTATTTT.

This chain links TRBV7-9 with TRBJ2-1; 7 nucleotides agree with TRBD1. CDR1 and CDR2 from the germline V gene are SEHNR and FQNEAQ (reference sequence). CDR3 length equals 16 residues. V shed 0 bases, J shed 7 bases, and the junction held 9 bases outside the gene matches. Here the CDR3 DNA reads TGTGCCAGCAGCTTAGCGAGAACAGGGGTTAGTAATGAGCAGTTCTTC. It is translated as CASSLARTGVSNEQFF.

The V gene is TRBV11-3, the J gene TRBJ1-1; D unclear. Germline CDR1 is SGHNT and CDR2 is YENEEA. CDR3 length: 13 amino acids. V was pared by 4 bases and J by 0 bases, with 6 bases between. The CDR3 spells CASSSRLNTEAFF. CDR3 bases: TGTGCCAGCAGCTCGAGGTTGAACACTGAAGCTTTCTTT.

The rearrangement links TRBV19 to TRBJ2-1; weak D call: TRBD2 (5 bases). CDR1 is LNHDA and CDR2 is SQIVND in the germline V gene (reference sequence). V dropped 3 bases and J dropped 4 bases, with 10 bases sitting between them. The length of the CDR3 is 14 residues. The CDR3 nucleotides read TGTGCCAGTAGTATGGATCGGGGTTACAATGAGCAGTTCTTC. Its protein product is CASSMDRGYNEQFF.

A remark on this clonotype: Since no conserved phenylalanine or tryptophan closes the CDR3, a read error is the likely cause. The rearrangement joins TRBV4-3 to TRBJ2-5; no clear D. This CDR3 is built from 15 residues. Germline values: CDR1 LGHNA, CDR2 YSLEER. In DNA, the CDR3 is TGTGCCAGCAGCCAGCAGAAGTCCACCGGGGAGACCCAGTACTAC. Protein sequence: CASSQQKSTGETQYY.